One and the same sample provided the 30 T cell receptor beta chains below, sequenced in a study of identifying expanded T cells in peripheral blood. Assay: immunoSEQ multiplex PCR; the TCRdb copy retains only in-frame clones and omits some. The sample holds around 100,000 clones, approximately 90% seen once. Material for sequencing was blood. These receptors were obtained from a person between 18 and 69 years old in good health.

For the CDR3, the DNA is TGTGCCAGCAGTTACCCAACTCCGGGACAGCAAGAGACCCAGTACTTC. It is translated as CASSYPTPGQQETQYF. This chain links TRBV6-6 with TRBJ2-5; TRBD1 agrees at 7 bases. J gave up 2 bases and V 2 bases, and 8 bases lay outside the gene matches. The CDR3 has 16 residues. Germline V gene lookup returns CDR1 MNHNY and CDR2 SVGAGI (reference sequence).

V usage is TRBV15 and J usage is TRBJ2-1; D remains unclear. Trimming took 4 bases from V and 0 from J, leaving 7 bases between them. The CDR3 consists of 14 residues. Germline V gene sequence: CDR1 LNHNV, CDR2 YYDKDF (reference sequence). DNA of the CDR3: TGTGCCACCAGCACGGGCCACTCCTACAATGAGCAGTTCTTC. This gives the protein CATSTGHSYNEQFF. The entire variable domain, with the rest obtained from reference TRBV15 and TRBJ2-1, is as follows: DAMVIQNPRYQVTQFGKPVTLSCSQTLNHNVMYWYQQKSSQAPKLLFHYYDKDFNNEADTPDNFQSRRPNTSFCFLDIRSPGLGDTAMYLCATSTGHSYNEQFFGPGTRLTVL.

In DNA form, the CDR3 reads TGCGCCAGCAGCCATACGGGGGCTGGAAACACCATATATTTT. It specifies CASSHTGAGNTIYF. The chain is built from TRBV4-3 and TRBJ1-3, with D tentatively TRBD1 (5 bases). CDR1 and CDR2 from the germline V gene are LGHNA and YSLEER. The CDR3 length is 14 residues. The ends were cut back, 3 bases at V and 2 bases at J, with 8 bases in the middle.

The chain has TRBV7-2 and TRBJ2-5; D unclear. Germline CDR1 reads SGHTA; CDR2 reads FQGNSA. The V gene lost 1 base and the J gene lost 2 bases, with 5 bases spanning the gap. The CDR3 runs to 13 residues. CDR3 region: CASSLVQQETQYF. The CDR3 nucleotides are TGTGCCAGCAGCTTAGTACAGCAAGAGACCCAGTACTTC.

The chain uses TRBV18 and TRBJ1-5; a possible D gene is TRBD1 (6 bases). Germline V gene sequence: CDR1 KGHSH, CDR2 LQKENI. There are 15 residues in the CDR3. V dropped 5 bases and J dropped 5 bases, with 16 bases sitting between them. The CDR3 nucleotides read TGTGCCAGCTCATTATCCGGGACACCATATCAGCCCCAGCATTTT. Its translation: CASSLSGTPYQPQHF. The full variable domain, rest sourced from reference TRBV18 and TRBJ1-5, is NAGVMQNPRHLVRRRGQEARLRCSPMKGHSHVYWYRQLPEEGLKFMVYLQKENIIDESGMPKERFSAEFPKEGPSILRIQQVVRGDSAAYFCASSLSGTPYQPQHFGDGTRLSIL.

The chain is built from TRBV30 and TRBJ2-3; 11 bases are shared with TRBD2. Germline V lookup: CDR1 GTSNPN, CDR2 SVGIG (reference sequence). There are 15 residues in the CDR3. The J segment lost 2 bases and the V segment lost 3 bases, leaving 4 bases of the junction unmatched. DNA of the CDR3: TGTGCCTGGAGGCTAGCGGGGGGCTACACAGATACGCAGTATTTT. Residues: CAWRLAGGYTDTQYF. The full variable domain, completed using reference TRBV30 and TRBJ2-3, is SQTIHQWPATLVQPVGSPLSLECTVEGTSNPNLYWYRQAAGRGLQLLFYSVGIGQISSEVPQNLSASRPQDRQFILSSKKLLLSDSGFYLCAWRLAGGYTDTQYFGPGTRLTVL.

The rearrangement uses TRBV21-1 and TRBJ1-6; the table names TRBD1, a call not compared with the DNA. TRBV21-1 is a documented pseudogene. The CDR3 has 18 residues. CDR3 loop: CASSPRQGALSVLSPLHF. The DNA of the CDR3 is TGTGCCAGCAGCCCGCGACAGGGGGCTCTATCCGTTCTTTCACCCCTCCACTTT.

This chain connects TRBV5-1 to TRBJ1-1; the D gene is possibly TRBD1 (6 bases). The CDR3 is 15 amino acids. With 0 bases removed from V and 3 bases from J, the gap between germline ends came to 12 bases. Germline loops: CDR1 SGHRS, CDR2 YFSETQ. DNA of the CDR3: TGCGCCAGCAGCTTGGAACCAGGGGTCGACACTGAAGCTTTCTTT. Amino acids: CASSLEPGVDTEAFF.

The chain links TRBV7-2 to TRBJ2-1, with 10 bases lining up with TRBD1. Trimming at V came to 5 bases and at J to 7 bases, leaving 5 bases not matched to a gene. The CDR3 length is 14 residues. The germline CDR1 and CDR2 sequences are SGHTA and FQGNSA. The CDR3 is CASSPDRGRNEQFF. CDR3 nucleotides: TGTGCCAGCAGCCCCGACAGGGGGCGAAATGAGCAGTTCTTC.

The chain recombines TRBV28 with TRBJ1-2, with D maybe TRBD1 (5 bases). CDR3 size: 16 residues. Germline V gene lookup returns CDR1 MDHEN and CDR2 SYDVKM. The ends were cut back, 3 bases at V and 5 bases at J, with 19 bases in the middle. The CDR3 DNA reads TGTGCCAGCAGTTTTGGGGGTGCCAGCGTCGGATATGGCTACACCTTC. Protein sequence: CASSFGGASVGYGYTF.

The V gene is TRBV10-3, the J gene TRBJ1-1, with D possibly matching TRBD1 (6 bases). Germline CDR1 reads ENHRY; CDR2 reads SYGVKD. V lost 4 bases to trimming and J lost 4 bases, with 22 bases between them. This CDR3 contains 17 residues. Written as DNA, the CDR3 is TGTGCCATCAGTGTAGAGCAGGGGATTGTTGAAGGCACTGAAGCTTTCTTT. Its protein is CAISVEQGIVEGTEAFF.

The chain recombines TRBV5-1 with TRBJ2-2; 9 nucleotides align to TRBD1. CDR1 is SGHRS, CDR2 YFSETQ, per germline. The CDR3 is made up of 17 amino acids. V was pared by 0 bases and J by 5 bases, with 8 bases of the junction left unmatched. CDR3 DNA sequence: TGCGCCAGCAGCTTGGGGACAGGGGCCTTCAAAACCGGGGAGCTGTTTTTT. Protein sequence: CASSLGTGAFKTGELFF.

The V gene is TRBV19, the J gene TRBJ1-6; D is uncertain. Deletions cut 7 bases from V and 7 bases from J, with 8 bases between. The CDR3 totals 12 residues. Germline CDR1 reads LNHDA; CDR2 reads SQIVND (reference sequence). The CDR3 protein is CASTTENSPLHF. The CDR3 coding sequence is TGTGCCAGTACCACAGAGAATTCACCCCTCCACTTT. Combining the CDR3 with reference TRBV19 and TRBJ1-6 gives the whole variable domain DGGITQSPKYLFRKEGQNVTLSCEQNLNHDAMYWYRQDPGQGLRLIYYSQIVNDFQKGDIAEGYSVSREKKESFPLTVTSAQKNPTAFYLCASTTENSPLHFGNGTRLTVT.

This clone was seen a single time. The chain combines TRBV19 with TRBJ1-4, with D possibly being TRBD1 (6 bases). V lost 3 bases and J lost 6, with 11 bases in between. The CDR3 contains 14 residues. Germline V gene data show CDR1 as LNHDA and CDR2 as SQIVND (reference sequence). In nucleotides, the CDR3 is TGTGCCAGTAGTATGACAGGCGGCGATGAAAAACTGTTTTTT. Translating gives CASSMTGGDEKLFF. Complete variable domain (other parts from reference TRBV19 and TRBJ1-4): DGGITQSPKYLFRKEGQNVTLSCEQNLNHDAMYWYRQDPGQGLRLIYYSQIVNDFQKGDIAEGYSVSREKKESFPLTVTSAQKNPTAFYLCASSMTGGDEKLFFGSGTQLSVL.

The chain has TRBV19 and TRBJ1-6; 8 nucleotides line up with TRBD1. CDR1 and CDR2 from the germline V gene are LNHDA and SQIVND (reference sequence). This CDR3 has 14 residues. V lost 5 bases and J lost 12; bases outside the gene matches: 9. CDR3 DNA: TGTGCCAGTAGTGACAGGGGCACTCAATTACCCCTCCACTTT. As protein: CASSDRGTQLPLHF.

The chain joins TRBV7-3 to TRBJ2-3; 11 nucleotides line up with TRBD2. Per germline, CDR1 SGHTA and CDR2 FQGTGA. The CDR3 contains 18 residues. After removal of 2 bases from V and 1 base from J, the junction contained 8 bases not matched to a gene. The CDR3 sequence: CASSLDPGTSGGTDTQYF. CDR3 nucleotide sequence: TGTGCCAGCAGCTTAGATCCCGGGACTAGCGGTGGCACAGATACGCAGTATTTT. The full variable domain, rest sourced from reference TRBV7-3 and TRBJ2-3, is GAGVSQTPSNKVTEKGKYVELRCDPISGHTALYWYRQSLGQGPEFLIYFQGTGAADDSGLPNDRFFAVRPEGSVSTLKIQRTERGDSAVYLCASSLDPGTSGGTDTQYFGPGTRLTVL.

This CDR3 is CASSPPNLNTEAFF. In DNA form, the CDR3 reads TGTGCCAGCTCACCACCGAACCTAAACACTGAAGCTTTCTTT. The gene calls are TRBV18 and TRBJ1-1; the D is unclear. This CDR3 comprises 14 residues. The germline V and J ends were trimmed by 0 bases and 2 bases, with 7 bases remaining between them. CDR1 is KGHSH and CDR2 is LQKENI in the germline V gene.

This chain joins TRBV4-3 and TRBJ1-5; 9 positions agree with TRBD1. V was pared by 4 bases and J by 5 bases, with 9 bases of the junction left unmatched. Looked up from germline, CDR1 is LGHNA and CDR2 is YSLEER. CDR3 size: 16 residues. The CDR3 loop is CASSLGRDRADQPQHF. CDR3 coding DNA: TGCGCCAGCAGCCTCGGCCGGGACAGGGCCGATCAGCCCCAGCATTTT.

V gene TRBV6-4 combines with J gene TRBJ1-6, with 10 bases identical to TRBD1. Germline trimming cut 6 bases from V and 8 bases from J; bases unmatched to any gene: 10. Germline CDR1 and CDR2: MRHNA and SNTAGT. The CDR3 is 16 amino acids. CDR3 region: CASREPQDRGDSPLHF. The CDR3 DNA sequence: TGTGCCAGCAGAGAACCACAGGACAGGGGGGATTCACCCCTCCACTTT.

The V and J genes are TRBV5-4 and TRBJ1-4; 7 bases match TRBD1. The germline V gene encodes CDR1 SGHNT and CDR2 YYREEE (reference sequence). The CDR3 extends over 15 amino acids. The V and J ends lost 3 bases and 6 bases, in that order; junction bases with no gene match: 8. The CDR3 region is CASSYPTGSHEKLFF. In DNA form, the CDR3 reads TGTGCCAGCAGCTACCCGACAGGGAGCCATGAAAAACTGTTTTTT.

A single count supports this clone. This chain links TRBV7-9 with TRBJ1-3, with a possible D match to TRBD1 (5 bases). The CDR3 extends over 15 amino acids. The V end lost 4 bases, the J end lost 0 bases, and 10 bases lay between the germline ends. Germline CDR1 and CDR2: SEHNR and FQNEAQ (reference sequence). Here the CDR3 reads CASSSGPNSGNTIYF. The CDR3 coding sequence is TGTGCCAGCAGCTCGGGACCGAACTCTGGAAACACCATATATTTT.

The chain couples TRBV7-9 to TRBJ2-3; possibly TRBD2 for D (6 bases). Trimming stripped 6 bases from V and 2 bases from J, with 12 bases between. The CDR3 length is 14 residues. Germline V gene data show CDR1 as SEHNR and CDR2 as FQNEAQ (reference sequence). CDR3 sequence reads: CASSWGLSTDTQYF. CDR3 nucleotides: TGTGCCAGCAGTTGGGGACTCTCCACAGATACGCAGTATTTT. Full variable domain (rest looked up from reference TRBV7-9 and TRBJ2-3): DTGVSQNPRHKITKRGQNVTFRCDPISEHNRLYWYRQTLGQGPEFLTYFQNEAQLEKSRLLSDRFSAERPKGSFSTLEIQRTEQGDSAMYLCASSWGLSTDTQYFGPGTRLTVL.

DNA for the CDR3: TGTGCCAGCAGCCACTGGGACACCCACCAAGAGACCCAGTACTTC. Amino acids: CASSHWDTHQETQYF. The chain carries TRBV7-9 and TRBJ2-5; TRBD1 is a possible D gene (6 bases). V shed 5 bases and J shed 0 bases, with 13 bases lying between them. CDR1 SEHNR and CDR2 FQNEAQ come from the germline V gene (reference sequence). CDR3 length: 15 amino acids.

The V call is TRBV6-6, the J call TRBJ1-3; D gene ambiguous. Per germline, CDR1 MNHNY and CDR2 SVGAGI (reference sequence). This CDR3 comprises 14 residues. The V end was cut by 3 bases, the J end by 0 bases, with 6 bases between. This CDR3 reads CASSYSSSGNTIYF. CDR3 DNA: TGTGCCAGCAGTTATTCGTCCTCTGGAAACACCATATATTTT.

This chain links TRBV19 with TRBJ2-5; D gene ambiguous. V dropped 4 bases and J dropped 5 bases, with 5 bases sitting between them. The CDR3 runs 11 residues. CDR1 LNHDA and CDR2 SQIVND come from the germline V gene (reference sequence). The CDR3 DNA follows: TGTGCCAGTAGTAGCTGGGAGACCCAGTACTTC. It codes for CASSSWETQYF.

This chain joins TRBV27 and TRBJ2-6; TRBD1 might be the D (5 bases). Germline CDR1 is MNHEY and CDR2 is SMNVEV (reference sequence). The CDR3 length is 15 residues. Trimming took off 2 bases at V and 4 bases at J, with 9 bases between the two ends. The CDR3 loop is CASSLQGVGANVLTF. In nucleotides, the CDR3 is TGTGCCAGCAGTTTACAGGGCGTGGGGGCCAACGTCCTGACTTTC. The whole variable domain, filled in from reference TRBV27 and TRBJ2-6, reads EAQVTQNPRYLITVTGKKLTVTCSQNMNHEYMSWYRQDPGLGLRQIYYSMNVEVTDKGDVPEGYKVSRKEKRNFPLILESPSPNQTSLYFCASSLQGVGANVLTFGAGSRLTVL.

The chain employs TRBV7-9 and TRBJ2-5; TRBD2 aligns across 12 bases. V lost 3 bases to trimming and J lost 5 bases; unmatched junction nucleotides: 10. The CDR3 has 17 residues. CDR1 and CDR2 (germline): SEHNR, FQNEAQ (reference sequence). For the CDR3, the DNA is TGTGCCAGCAGCTTGACTAGCGGGGGTCCAAAGGGGGAGACCCAGTACTTC. Translating gives CASSLTSGGPKGETQYF.

V is TRBV12-5 and J is TRBJ1-1; no clear D. CDR1 and CDR2 from the germline V gene are LGHNT and FRNRAP. This CDR3 has 13 amino acids. V lost 6 bases and J lost 0, with 8 bases in between. CDR3 loop: CASGRSMNTEAFF. As DNA, the CDR3 is TGTGCTAGTGGCCGAAGTATGAACACTGAAGCTTTCTTT.

This CDR3 is CASSLVGGRGDEQFF. CDR3 sequence (DNA): TGTGCCAGCAGCTTAGTAGGGGGTCGGGGAGATGAGCAGTTCTTC. The chain combines TRBV7-9 with TRBJ2-1; D possibly corresponds to TRBD1 (6 bases). Per germline, CDR1 SEHNR and CDR2 FQNEAQ (reference sequence). CDR3 size: 15 residues. Trimming removed 1 base from V and 8 bases from J, with 15 bases in between.

The chain couples TRBV7-8 to TRBJ1-6; D remains unclear. The CDR3 totals 16 residues. CDR1 is SGHVS, CDR2 FQNEAQ, per germline. Trimming pared 1 base from V and 5 bases from J, leaving 12 bases between. CDR3 loop: CASSLVEGWNNSPLHF. The DNA of the CDR3 is TGTGCCAGCAGCTTAGTTGAGGGATGGAATAATTCACCCCTCCACTTT.